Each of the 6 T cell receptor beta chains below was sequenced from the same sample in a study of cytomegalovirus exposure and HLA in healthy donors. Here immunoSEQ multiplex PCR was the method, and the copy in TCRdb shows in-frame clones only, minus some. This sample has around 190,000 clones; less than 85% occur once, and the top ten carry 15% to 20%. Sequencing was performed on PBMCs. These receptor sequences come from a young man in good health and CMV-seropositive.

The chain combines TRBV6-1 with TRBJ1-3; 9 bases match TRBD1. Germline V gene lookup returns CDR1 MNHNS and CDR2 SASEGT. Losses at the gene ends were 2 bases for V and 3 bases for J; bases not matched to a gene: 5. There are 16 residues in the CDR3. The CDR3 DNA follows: TGTGCCAGCAGTGAATCGACAGGGGGTTATGGAAACACCATATATTTT. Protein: CASSESTGGYGNTIYF.

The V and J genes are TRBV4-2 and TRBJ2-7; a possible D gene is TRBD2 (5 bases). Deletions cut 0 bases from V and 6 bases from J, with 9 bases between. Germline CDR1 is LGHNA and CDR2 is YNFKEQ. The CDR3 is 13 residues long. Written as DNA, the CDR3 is TGTGCCAGCAGCCAAGATCCGGGGAGCGAGCAGTACTTC. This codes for CASSQDPGSEQYF.

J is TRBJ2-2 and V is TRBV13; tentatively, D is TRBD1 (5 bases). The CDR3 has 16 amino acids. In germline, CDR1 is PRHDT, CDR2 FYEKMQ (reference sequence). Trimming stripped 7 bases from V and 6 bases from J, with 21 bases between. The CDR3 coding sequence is TGTGCCAGCACCCCTAATTCCAGGGCCAAGCCCGGGGAGCTGTTTTTT. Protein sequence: CASTPNSRAKPGELFF.

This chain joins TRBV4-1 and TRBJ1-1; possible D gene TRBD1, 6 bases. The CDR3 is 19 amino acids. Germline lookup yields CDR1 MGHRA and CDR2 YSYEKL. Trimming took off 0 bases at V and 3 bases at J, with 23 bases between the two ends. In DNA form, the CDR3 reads TGCGCCAGCAGCCAAGATATCCGGACAGAATCAATCAGGGACACTGAAGCTTTCTTT. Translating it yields CASSQDIRTESIRDTEAFF.

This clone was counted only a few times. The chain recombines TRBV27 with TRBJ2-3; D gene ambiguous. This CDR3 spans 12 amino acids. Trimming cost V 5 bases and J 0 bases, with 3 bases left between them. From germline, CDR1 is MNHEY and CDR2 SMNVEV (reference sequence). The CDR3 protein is CASSGSTDTQYF. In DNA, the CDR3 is TGTGCCAGCAGTGGCAGCACAGATACGCAGTATTTT.

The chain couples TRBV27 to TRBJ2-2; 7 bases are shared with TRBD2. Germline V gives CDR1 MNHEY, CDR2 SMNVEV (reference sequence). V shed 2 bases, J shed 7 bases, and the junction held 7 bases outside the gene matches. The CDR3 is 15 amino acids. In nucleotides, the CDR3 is TGTGCCAGCAGTTTAATGGCTAGCGGAAACGGGGAGCTGTTTTTT. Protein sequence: CASSLMASGNGELFF.